This is a list of T cell receptor beta chains from one sample in a study of siplizumab effects on memory and regulatory T cells. The method was immunoSEQ multiplex PCR; TCRdb's version includes in-frame clones alone and lacks a portion of them. Of more than 95,000 clones in the sample, around 94% are singletons; the top ten hold roughly 1.5%. The sequenced material came from non-Treg CD4+ T cells sorted from blood. The receptors shown here come from a human donor in good health. CDR3s include the opening cysteine and the closing phenylalanine or tryptophan. A D gene is named only where the DNA matches it firmly. Expanded clones get a size class; other rows say once, few or many, or leave the size out.

TRBJ2-1	20	TRBV29-1	once	TRBD1	TGCAGCGTTGAAGATTACGCACTGAGCCAGACGGGACAGGCGTACAATGAGCAGTTCTTC	CSVEDYALSQTGQAYNEQFF
TRBJ2-1	13	TRBV4-2	-	-	TGTGCCAGCAGCCAAGGGGGGTACAATGAGCAGTTCTTC	CASSQGGYNEQFF
TRBJ1-1	15	TRBV5-1	-	-	TGCGCCAGCAGCCCTGCGGTGGGCGAGAACACTGAAGCTTTCTTT	CASSPAVGENTEAFF
TRBJ2-7	12	TRBV5-6	-	-	TGTGCCAGCAGCGTAGAGAAATACGAGCAGTACTTC	CASSVEKYEQYF
TRBJ1-4	15	TRBV7-9	once	TRBD1	TGTGCCAGCAGCCCGGGACAGGCTTATAATGAAAAACTGTTTTTT	CASSPGQAYNEKLFF
TRBJ2-7	15	TRBV27	-	-	TGTGCCAGCAGCCCCTATAGTCCCAGCTCCTACGAGCAGTACTTC	CASSPYSPSSYEQYF
TRBJ2-6	15	TRBV7-3	-	-	TGTGCCAGCAGCCGGCAGAGAGGCGGGGCCAACGTCCTGACTTTC	CASSRQRGGANVLTF
TRBJ2-1	15	TRBV30	-	-	TGTGCCGGTTACCGGGACTTCAGCTCCTACAATGAGCAGTTCTTC	CAGYRDFSSYNEQFF
TRBJ2-2	15	TRBV6-1	-	TRBD2	TGTGCCAGCAGCCCACAGGTCGGGAGGACCGGGGAGCTGTTTTTT	CASSPQVGRTGELFF
TRBJ1-1	14	TRBV6-5	-	-	TGTGCCAGCAGTTACACATTCCCAGGCACTGAAGCTTTCTTT	CASSYTFPGTEAFF
TRBJ1-4	15	TRBV10-2	-	-	TGCGCCAGCAGTGAGAACGGTGCAACTAATGAAAAACTGTTTTTT	CASSENGATNEKLFF
TRBJ1-2	13	TRBV2	-	-	TGTGCCAGCAGTCTCGACAGGATCTATGGCTACACCTTC	CASSLDRIYGYTF
TRBJ2-1	15	TRBV6-6	-	TRBD1	TGTGCCAGCAGTTCCGGCCAGGGGGTATGGAATGAGCAGTTCTTC	CASSSGQGVWNEQFF
TRBJ1-1	14	TRBV6-5	once	-	TGTGCCAGCAGGGACGGACAGAGAAACACTGAAGCTTTCTTT	CASRDGQRNTEAFF
TRBJ2-1	16	TRBV11-2	-	-	TGTGCCAGCAGCTTAGCTGGGGCGGCCTCCTACAATGAGCAGTTCTTC	CASSLAGAASYNEQFF